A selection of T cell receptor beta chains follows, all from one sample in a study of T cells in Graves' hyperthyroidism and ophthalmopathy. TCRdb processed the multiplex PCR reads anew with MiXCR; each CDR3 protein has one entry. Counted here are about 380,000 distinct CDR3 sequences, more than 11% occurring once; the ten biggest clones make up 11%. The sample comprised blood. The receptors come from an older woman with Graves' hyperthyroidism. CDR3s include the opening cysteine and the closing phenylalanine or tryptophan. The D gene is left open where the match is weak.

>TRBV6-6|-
CASSYPGGEQFF
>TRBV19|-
CASSIGDTGAFYGYTF
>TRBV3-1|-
CASSPGHLNTEAFF
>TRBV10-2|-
CASSPTIQETQYF
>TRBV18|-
CASSPTSSIYGYTF
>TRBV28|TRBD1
CASSPSPGQGKFNQPQHF
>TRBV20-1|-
CSGRGDYGYTF
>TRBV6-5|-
CASSYPRGSGAQETQYF
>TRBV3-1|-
CASSQGYGSNEKLFF
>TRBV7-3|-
CASSLDLAGSTDTQYF
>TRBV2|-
CASSNFDEQFF
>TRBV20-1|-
CSAPPHNYGYTF
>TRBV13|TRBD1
CASSLNRGAHSPLHF
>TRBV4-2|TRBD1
CASSPPGTGSNYGYTF
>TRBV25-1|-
CASSEYDIMNTEAFF
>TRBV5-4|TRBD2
CASSLDLAGADTQYF
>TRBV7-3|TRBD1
CASSPGTGRTDTQYF
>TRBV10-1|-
CASSLPAAGSKQPQHF
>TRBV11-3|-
CASSGVAGELFF
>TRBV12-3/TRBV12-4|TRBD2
CASSLGPPAGVLDTQYF
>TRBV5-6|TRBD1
CASSRQGAFSYNEQFF
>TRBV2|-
CASSDKDPQETQYF
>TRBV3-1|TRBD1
CASSPRQGNEQFF
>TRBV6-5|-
CASSYGREYGYTF
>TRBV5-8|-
CASSFEDTRGEQFF
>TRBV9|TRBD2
CASSVGTSGRVPDTQYF
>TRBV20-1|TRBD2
CSARVPPGLAGALYNEQFF
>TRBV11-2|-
CASSLGEYSFNYGYTF
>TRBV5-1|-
CASRLGQGETQYF
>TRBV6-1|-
CASKYNRDNYGYTF
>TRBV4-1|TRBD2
CASSPGLAGASYEQYF
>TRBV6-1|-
CASSDGLFETQYF
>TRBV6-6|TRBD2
CASSYSRASGTDTQYF
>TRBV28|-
CASSLTRPFVDPGELFF
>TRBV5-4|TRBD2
CASSPSAGAGQETQYF
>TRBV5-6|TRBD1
CASSSPLDRANTGELFF